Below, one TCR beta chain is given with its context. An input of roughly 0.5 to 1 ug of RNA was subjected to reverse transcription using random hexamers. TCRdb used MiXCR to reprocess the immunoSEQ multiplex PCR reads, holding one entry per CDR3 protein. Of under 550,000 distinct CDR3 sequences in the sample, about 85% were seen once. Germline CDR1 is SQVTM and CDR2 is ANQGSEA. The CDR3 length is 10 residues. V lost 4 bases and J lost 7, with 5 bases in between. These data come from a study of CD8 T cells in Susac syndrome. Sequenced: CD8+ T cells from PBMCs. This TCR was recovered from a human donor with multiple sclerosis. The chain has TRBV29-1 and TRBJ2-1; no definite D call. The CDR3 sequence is CSVAENEQFF. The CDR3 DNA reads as TGCAGCGTTGCTGAAAATGAGCAGTTCTTC.